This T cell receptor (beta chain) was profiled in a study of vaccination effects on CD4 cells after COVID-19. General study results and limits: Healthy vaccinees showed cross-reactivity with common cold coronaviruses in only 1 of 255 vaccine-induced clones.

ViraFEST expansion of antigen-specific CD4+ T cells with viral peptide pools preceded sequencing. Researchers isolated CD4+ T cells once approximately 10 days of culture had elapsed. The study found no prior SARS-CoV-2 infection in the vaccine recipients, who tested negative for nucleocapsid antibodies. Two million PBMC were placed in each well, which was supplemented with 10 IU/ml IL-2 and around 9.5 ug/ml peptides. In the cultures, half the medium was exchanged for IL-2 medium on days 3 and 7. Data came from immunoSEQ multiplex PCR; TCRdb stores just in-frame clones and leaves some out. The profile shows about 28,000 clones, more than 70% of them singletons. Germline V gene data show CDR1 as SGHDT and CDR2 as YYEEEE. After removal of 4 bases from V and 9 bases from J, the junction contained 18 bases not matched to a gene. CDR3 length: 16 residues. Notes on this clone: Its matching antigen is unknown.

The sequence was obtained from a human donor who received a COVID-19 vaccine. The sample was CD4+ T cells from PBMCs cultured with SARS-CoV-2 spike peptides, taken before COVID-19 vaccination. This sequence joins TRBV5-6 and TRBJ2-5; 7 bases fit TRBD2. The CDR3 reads CASSPTGLGRSSAQYF. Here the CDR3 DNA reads TGTGCCAGCAGCCCAACTGGACTAGGGCGGAGTTCGGCCCAGTACTTC.